Listed below are T cell receptor beta chains from one sample, sequenced in a study of radiotherapy plus CTLA-4 blockade in lung cancer. Libraries were prepared by immunoSEQ multiplex PCR; TCRdb keeps only in-frame clonotypes and omits some of them. In the table there are 70,000 to 90,000 clones, over 65% of which are singletons. The input for sequencing was peripheral blood, taken from a patient treated with radiotherapy plus ipilimumab. All receptors derive from a human donor with non-small cell lung cancer who had a complete response to radiotherapy plus ipilimumab. Both conserved end residues are part of each CDR3. The order of the fields is CDR3 protein, V gene, J gene.

CASSLGGVHNEQFF	TRBV11-3	TRBJ2-1
CASNPLGRDSDEQYF	TRBV5-8	TRBJ2-7
CASSVGVATNEKLFF	TRBV9	TRBJ1-4
CASSRTGRLPYEQYF	TRBV14	TRBJ2-7
CASSYPGQGAFEAFF	TRBV6-5	TRBJ1-1
CASKRGIYNEQFF	TRBV7-8	TRBJ2-1
CASSPGNTGELFF	TRBV7-6	TRBJ2-2
CASKEGRRDTEAFF	TRBV19	TRBJ1-1
CASSLESTGGGYTF	TRBV7-9	TRBJ1-2
CASSPSGTGEETQYF	TRBV18	TRBJ2-5
CASSEWVGSNQPQHF	TRBV2	TRBJ1-5
CASSFTAFSYNEQFF	TRBV19	TRBJ2-1
CASGATGTVQETQYF	TRBV5-1	TRBJ2-5
CASSPRQNTEAFF	TRBV11-2	TRBJ1-1
CASSRGGDDEQFF	TRBV2	TRBJ2-1
CASSQSNYPTEAFF	TRBV4-1	TRBJ1-1
CASSLNPGTSGKNEQFF	TRBV11-2	TRBJ2-1
CASSATGAPYEQYF	TRBV19	TRBJ2-7
CASSFNRANYGYTF	TRBV5-4	TRBJ1-2
CASTGADLLADTQYF	TRBV6-5	TRBJ2-3
CAIREQTSGIYNEQFF	TRBV10-3	TRBJ2-1
CASQGSITDTQYF	TRBV2	TRBJ2-3
CASSQDGSGPGELFF	TRBV4-3	TRBJ2-2
CASSLDSGSYEQYF	TRBV5-1	TRBJ2-7
CASSLATAYNEQFF	TRBV7-9	TRBJ2-1
CASSDLGTGTRGELFF	TRBV25-1	TRBJ2-2
CATFFGTNYGYTF	TRBV28	TRBJ1-2
CSVESSGNTIYF	TRBV29-1	TRBJ1-3